This T cell receptor (beta chain) stems from a study of blood T cells in healthy people across ages. About the study: When template switching was applied, about one barcoded beta molecule was captured per two T cells.

This CDR3 is 13 amino acids long. The germline gives CDR1 MNHEY, CDR2 SVGEGT. There are a few counts of this clonotype. Primed by a sample-barcoded 5' primer and a J-beta primer mix, a second PCR proceeded for roughly 6 to 12 cycles. Each cDNA was tagged by a template-switch adaptor containing 12 random nucleotides. MiXCR was run by TCRdb on the 5' RACE reads, yielding one entry per CDR3 protein. In the table there are approximately 760,000 distinct CDR3 sequences, 20% to 25% of which are singletons. The same sample was also used in a study of T cells of mothers and their children. That work contributes: Over five children and their three healthy Caucasian mothers were the donors. The yield was over 9 million TCR beta CDR3 reads from each mother and 2.5 million to 3.5 million from each child.

The source is a boy aged 5-17 years in good health. This chain links TRBV6-2 or TRBV6-3 with TRBJ2-5; the D is unclear. The assigned J gene may be wrong: the sequence end matches TRBJ2-1 better. Material for sequencing was blood. The CDR3 protein is CASLRNGVNEQFF. CDR3 DNA sequence: TGTGCCAGCCTAAGAAATGGGGTAAATGAGCAGTTCTTC.